One and the same sample provided the 6 T cell receptor beta chains below, sequenced in a study of blood T cell repertoires in COVID-19 (dated by TCRdb to the early 2020s). Receptor libraries were prepared by the immunoSEQ multiplex PCR assay. TCRdb retrieved this table from immuneACCESS and kept in-frame rearrangements only. Not all clones are present; in checked studies, unresolved V genes account for under half, and no reason is known for the remainder. The sample includes about 190,000 clones, with around 76% observed a single time. The ten largest clones represent approximately 8% of the sample. Specimen: peripheral blood. These receptors were taken from a woman aged 60 to 75 with COVID-19, enrolled during active disease.

V usage is TRBV29-1 and J usage is TRBJ2-3; TRBD2 matches at 7 bases. V gave up 6 bases and J gave up 2 bases; unmatched junction bases: 5. The CDR3 is made up of 13 amino acids. The germline V gene has CDR1 SQVTM and CDR2 ANQGSEA. The DNA of the CDR3 is TGCAGCGTGGGGGGGGGTGACACAGATACGCAGTATTTT. This sequence encodes CSVGGGDTDTQYF.

In DNA form, the CDR3 reads TGTGCCATCAGTGAGTCGGCAGGGGGACGCACCGGGGAGCTGTTTTTT. Encoded protein: CAISESAGGRTGELFF. The chain couples TRBV10-3 to TRBJ2-2; 7 bases align to TRBD1. The CDR3 has 16 residues. Trimming removed 0 bases from V and 4 bases from J; junction bases left unmatched: 5. The germline CDR1 and CDR2 sequences are ENHRY and SYGVKD.

The gene calls are TRBV14 and TRBJ2-7; 10 positions match TRBD1. The length of the CDR3 is 17 residues. V lost 1 base to trimming and J lost 4 bases; unmatched junction nucleotides: 10. In germline, CDR1 is SGHDN, CDR2 FVKESK. In DNA form, the CDR3 reads TGTGCCAGCAGCCAAGGGGGACAAGGGACAGGGGTATACGAGCAGTACGTC. This encodes CASSQGGQGTGVYEQYV.

The genes are TRBV15 and TRBJ1-4; no definite D call. V lost 3 bases, J lost 0 bases, and 5 bases lay in between. Germline loops: CDR1 LNHNV, CDR2 YYDKDF (reference sequence). The CDR3 extends over 14 amino acids. CDR3 region: CATSRGATNEKLFF. DNA of the CDR3: TGTGCCACCAGCAGGGGAGCAACTAATGAAAAACTGTTTTTT.

This clone appeared a few times. The V and J genes are TRBV5-4 and TRBJ1-2; perhaps TRBD1 as D (5 bases). Germline CDR1 and CDR2: SGHNT and YYREEE (reference sequence). This CDR3 is built from 14 residues. V dropped 2 bases and J dropped 3 bases, with 11 bases sitting between them. This CDR3 is CASSFSGDDYGYTF. In DNA, the CDR3 is TGTGCCAGCAGCTTTTCGGGGGACGACTATGGCTACACCTTC.

The chain couples TRBV9 to TRBJ2-3, with D possibly TRBD2 on 6 matching bases. Germline-derived CDR1 and CDR2 are SGDLS and YYNGEE. The CDR3 runs 13 residues. V dropped 2 bases and J dropped 6 bases, with 10 bases sitting between them. The CDR3 nucleotides are TGTGCCAGCAGCGTGACTAGTACGGATACGCAGTATTTT. It encodes CASSVTSTDTQYF.